A selection of T cell receptor beta chains follows, all from one sample in a study of Ad26.COV2.S vaccination and SARS-CoV-2 variants. TCRdb's copy holds only in-frame clones and misses some; the assay was immunoSEQ multiplex PCR. The sample yields over 130,000 clones, 86% seen once. Source: peripheral blood, taken after recovery from COVID-19. The receptors come from a human donor who had recovered from COVID-19. CDR3s include the opening cysteine and the closing phenylalanine or tryptophan. The D gene is left open where the match is weak. Clone size is not always given. Where it is, it says once, few, many or a class for expanded clones.

>-|-|TRBJ2-7|TRBV2
CASRRGQRSYEQYF
>-|-|TRBJ1-2|TRBV6-5
CASSLTPGLFSGGYTF
>-|once|TRBJ1-2|TRBV6-2/TRBV6-3
CASSYLRTQLNYGYTF
>-|-|TRBJ2-7|TRBV19
CASSILHSGHLPYEQYF
>-|-|TRBJ1-3|TRBV4-3
CASSQDSRSSGNTIYF
>-|few|TRBJ2-7|TRBV14
CASSPAGSLGYEQYF
>TRBD1|-|TRBJ1-4|TRBV4-3
CASSQDYAGGNEKLFF
>-|-|TRBJ2-2|TRBV3-1/TRBV3-2
CASSSRQGSTGELFF
>-|-|TRBJ1-2|TRBV9
CASTGTNYGYTF
>-|-|TRBJ1-2|TRBV19
CASSKTTDTGYGYTF
>TRBD1|-|TRBJ2-7|TRBV18
CASSGQGRDYEQYF
>TRBD2|-|TRBJ2-2|TRBV4-3
CASSQATSGVRAGELFF
>TRBD2|-|TRBJ2-1|TRBV11-3
CASSIGRGGHNEQFF
>-|-|TRBJ1-5|TRBV11-2
CASSRNHQPQHF
>-|once|TRBJ2-6|TRBV28
CASSLSGPGANVLTF
>-|once|TRBJ2-7|TRBV11-3
CASSFSRGRYEQYF
>-|few|TRBJ1-2|TRBV18
CASSPLPDMANYGYTF
>TRBD2|-|TRBJ2-7|TRBV4-3
CASSQGRGGAYEQYF
>TRBD2|-|TRBJ2-3|TRBV6-5
CASSSVSGGPYYF
>TRBD1|-|TRBJ2-7|TRBV10-2
CASTDRGRSYEQYF
>-|many|TRBJ2-7|TRBV7-9
CASSPIGYEQYF
>-|-|TRBJ2-1|TRBV10-3
CAISESGGAGNEQFF
>-|-|TRBJ2-1|TRBV4-1
CASSQVGGQNEQFF
>-|-|TRBJ2-5|TRBV15
CATRERNPYQETQYF
>TRBD2|-|TRBJ2-5|TRBV28
CASSLLLPTKAGGLGETQYF
>-|-|TRBJ1-4|TRBV28
CASRGGTATNEKLFF
>TRBD2|few|TRBJ2-1|TRBV11-3
CASSLGLARIDEQFF
>-|-|TRBJ2-1|TRBV15
CATSSPSAANEQFF
>TRBD1|few|TRBJ1-4|TRBV6-6
CASRKDRGRMDEKLFF
>-|-|TRBJ2-5|TRBV5-6
CASSLEAAGAQETQYF
>-|-|TRBJ1-5|TRBV6-2/TRBV6-3
CASSLETRQAGIRPQHF
>-|-|TRBJ1-1|TRBV7-9
CASSQYDGMRTEAFF
>-|-|TRBJ1-2|TRBV5-4
CASSLRHSDGYTF
>-|-|TRBJ1-6|TRBV3-1/TRBV3-2
CASSQAGTVGSPLHF
>-|few|TRBJ1-6|TRBV3-1/TRBV3-2
CASSPLRDRSPLHF
>-|once|TRBJ1-1|TRBV6-2/TRBV6-3
CASSYGIYSGSTEAFF